The clone carrying this T cell receptor (beta chain) appeared a few times. Antigen specificity is unknown. 13 Jbeta primers and 60 Vbeta primers were used for the PCR. Profiling relied on immunoSEQ multiplex PCR, and the TCRdb table lists in-frame clones only, not all of them. The sample comprises roughly 120,000 clones, about three quarters of which are singletons, and approximately 30% rests with the top ten. These data come from a study of cytomegalovirus exposure and HLA in healthy donors. Germline V CDR1 and CDR2: SGHVS, FNYEAQ. J lost 7 bases, V lost 4 bases, and 7 bases had no gene match. This CDR3 spans 14 amino acids. Findings and limits, study-wide: In vitro data verified three CMV-associated chains as specific for CMV antigens. Most of the TCR beta V segments (in an earlier analysis) were productive either about 87% or about 30% of the time. Common viral pathogens seemed, in a later analysis, to connect with several of the most significant clusters.

The sequenced material came from PBMCs. The TCR sequence derives from a man aged 55 to 70 in good health and CMV-seropositive. The V call is TRBV7-6, the J call TRBJ2-1; TRBD1 matches at 7 bases. In nucleotides, the CDR3 is TGTGCCAGCAGCTCGCAGACCAGGGGGAATGAGCAGTTCTTC. This gives the protein CASSSQTRGNEQFF.